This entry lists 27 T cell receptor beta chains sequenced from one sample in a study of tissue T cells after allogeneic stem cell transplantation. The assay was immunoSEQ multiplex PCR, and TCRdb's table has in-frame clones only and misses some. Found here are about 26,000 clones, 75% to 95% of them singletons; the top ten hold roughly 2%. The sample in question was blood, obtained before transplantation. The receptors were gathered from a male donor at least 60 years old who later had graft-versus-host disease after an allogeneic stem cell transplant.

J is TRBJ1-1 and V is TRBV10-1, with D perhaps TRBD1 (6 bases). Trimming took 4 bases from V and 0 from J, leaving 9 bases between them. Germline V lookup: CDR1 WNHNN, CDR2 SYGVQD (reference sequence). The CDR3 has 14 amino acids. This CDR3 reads CASSGGQLNTEAFF. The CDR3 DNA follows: TGCGCCAGCAGTGGAGGACAGCTGAACACTGAAGCTTTCTTT.

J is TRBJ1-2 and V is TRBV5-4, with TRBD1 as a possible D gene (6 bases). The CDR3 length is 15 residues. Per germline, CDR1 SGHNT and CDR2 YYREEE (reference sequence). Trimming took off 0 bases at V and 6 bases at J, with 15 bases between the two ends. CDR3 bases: TGTGCCAGCAGCTTGGAGAGGGGGGCGATGGATGGCTACACCTTC. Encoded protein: CASSLERGAMDGYTF.

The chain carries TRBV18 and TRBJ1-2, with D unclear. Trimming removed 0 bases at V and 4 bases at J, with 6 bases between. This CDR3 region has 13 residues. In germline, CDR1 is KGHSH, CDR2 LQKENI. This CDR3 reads CASSPPGIYGYTF. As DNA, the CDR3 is TGTGCCAGCTCACCACCTGGTATCTATGGCTACACCTTC.

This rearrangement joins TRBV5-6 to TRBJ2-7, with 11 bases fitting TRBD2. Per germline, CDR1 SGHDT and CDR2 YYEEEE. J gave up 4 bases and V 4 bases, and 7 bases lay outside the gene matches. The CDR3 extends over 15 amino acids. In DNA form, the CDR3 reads TGTGCCAGCAGCGATAGCGGGAGGGCCTTATACGAGCAGTACTTC. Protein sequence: CASSDSGRALYEQYF.

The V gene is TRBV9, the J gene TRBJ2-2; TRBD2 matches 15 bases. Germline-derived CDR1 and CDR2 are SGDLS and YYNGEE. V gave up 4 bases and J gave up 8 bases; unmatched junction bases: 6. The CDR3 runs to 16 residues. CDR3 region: CASSPWTSGRAGELFF. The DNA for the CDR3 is TGTGCCAGCAGCCCTTGGACTAGCGGGAGGGCTGGGGAGCTGTTTTTT.

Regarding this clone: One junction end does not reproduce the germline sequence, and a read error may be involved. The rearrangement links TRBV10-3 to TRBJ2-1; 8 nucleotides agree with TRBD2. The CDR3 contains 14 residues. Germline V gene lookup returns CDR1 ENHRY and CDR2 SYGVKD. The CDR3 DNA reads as TGTGCCATCAGTGAGTCGCTAGCGGGTACGATACTGGTCTTC. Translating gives CAISESLAGTILVF.

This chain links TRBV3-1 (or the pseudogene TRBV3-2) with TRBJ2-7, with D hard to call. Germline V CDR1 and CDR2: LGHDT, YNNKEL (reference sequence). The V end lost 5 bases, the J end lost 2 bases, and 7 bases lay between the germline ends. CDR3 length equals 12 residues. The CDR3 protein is CASSKVTYEQYF. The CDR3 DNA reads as TGTGCCAGCAGCAAGGTGACCTACGAGCAGTACTTC.

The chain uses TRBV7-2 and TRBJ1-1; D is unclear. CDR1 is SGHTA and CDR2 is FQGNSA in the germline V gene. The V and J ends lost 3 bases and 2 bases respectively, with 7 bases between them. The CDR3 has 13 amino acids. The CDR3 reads CASSLRANTEAFF. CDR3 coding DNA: TGTGCCAGCAGCTTGAGGGCAAACACTGAAGCTTTCTTT.

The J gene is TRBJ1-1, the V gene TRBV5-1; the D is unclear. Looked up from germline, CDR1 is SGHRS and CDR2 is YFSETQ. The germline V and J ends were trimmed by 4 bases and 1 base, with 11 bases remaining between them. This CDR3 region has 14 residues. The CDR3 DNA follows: TGCGCCAGCAGCGGAACAGAGGCGAACACTGAAGCTTTCTTT. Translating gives CASSGTEANTEAFF.

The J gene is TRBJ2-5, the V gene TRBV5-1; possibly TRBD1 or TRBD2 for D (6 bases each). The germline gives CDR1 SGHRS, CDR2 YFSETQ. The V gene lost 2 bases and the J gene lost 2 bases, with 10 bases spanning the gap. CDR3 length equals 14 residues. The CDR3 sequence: CASSFGGGQETQYF. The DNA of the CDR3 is TGCGCCAGCAGCTTCGGAGGGGGACAAGAGACCCAGTACTTC.

DNA for the CDR3: TGTGCCAGCAGCCCACAACTAGACGCACCCTATGGCTACACCTTC. Its translation is CASSPQLDAPYGYTF. The V and J genes are TRBV7-3 and TRBJ1-2; D not resolved. The CDR3 loop spans 15 amino acids. The V and J ends lost 5 bases and 4 bases respectively, with 17 bases between them. CDR1 is SGHTA, CDR2 FQGTGA, per germline.

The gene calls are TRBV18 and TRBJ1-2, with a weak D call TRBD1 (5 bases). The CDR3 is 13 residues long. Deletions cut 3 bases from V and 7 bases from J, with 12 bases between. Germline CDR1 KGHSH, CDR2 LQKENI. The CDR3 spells CASSPEGSSGYTF. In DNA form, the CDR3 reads TGTGCCAGCTCACCCGAGGGGAGTAGTGGCTACACCTTC.

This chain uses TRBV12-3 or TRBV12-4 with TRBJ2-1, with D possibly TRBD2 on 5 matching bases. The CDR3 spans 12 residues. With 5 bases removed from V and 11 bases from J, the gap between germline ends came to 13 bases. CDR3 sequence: CASSPSRGQQFF. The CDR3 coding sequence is TGTGCCAGCAGTCCCTCACGGGGTCAGCAGTTCTTC.

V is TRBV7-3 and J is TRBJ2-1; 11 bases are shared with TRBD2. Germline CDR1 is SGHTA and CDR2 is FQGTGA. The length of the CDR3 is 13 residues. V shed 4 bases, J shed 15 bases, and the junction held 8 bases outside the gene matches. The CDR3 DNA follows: TGTGCCAGCAGCTCAGTACTAGCGGGAGAGGTGTTCTTC. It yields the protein CASSSVLAGEVFF.

The DNA of the CDR3 is TGTGCAAGTCGCCCGGGGACGGGAACCTACGAGCAGTACTTC. It translates to CASRPGTGTYEQYF. The rearrangement joins TRBV12-2 to TRBJ2-7. TRBV12-2 is a recognized pseudogene. The CDR3 contains 14 residues.

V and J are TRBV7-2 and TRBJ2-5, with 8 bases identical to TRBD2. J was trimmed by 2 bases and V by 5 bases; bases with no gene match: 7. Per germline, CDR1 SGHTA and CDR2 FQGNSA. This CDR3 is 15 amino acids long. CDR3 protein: CASSLLSGVQETQYF. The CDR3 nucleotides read TGTGCCAGCAGCCTACTTAGCGGGGTTCAAGAGACCCAGTACTTC. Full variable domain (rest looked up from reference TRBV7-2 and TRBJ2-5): GAGVSQSPSNKVTEKGKDVELRCDPISGHTALYWYRQSLGQGLEFLIYFQGNSAPDKSGLPSDRFSAERTGGSVSTLTIQRTQQEDSAVYLCASSLLSGVQETQYFGPGTRLLVL.

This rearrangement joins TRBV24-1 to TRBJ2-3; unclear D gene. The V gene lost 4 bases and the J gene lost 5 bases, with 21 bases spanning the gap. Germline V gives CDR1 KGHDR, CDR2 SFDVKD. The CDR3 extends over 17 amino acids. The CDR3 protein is CATSDSRGPSLVDTQYF. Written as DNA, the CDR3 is TGTGCCACCAGTGACTCCCGAGGACCCTCGCTCGTAGATACGCAGTATTTT.

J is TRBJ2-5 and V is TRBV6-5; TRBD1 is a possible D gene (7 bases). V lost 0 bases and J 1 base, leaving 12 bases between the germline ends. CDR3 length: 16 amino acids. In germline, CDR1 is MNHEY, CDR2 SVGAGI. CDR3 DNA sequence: TGTGCCAGCAGTTACTCGAGCAGGGGGGCCCAAGAGACCCAGTACTTC. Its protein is CASSYSSRGAQETQYF.

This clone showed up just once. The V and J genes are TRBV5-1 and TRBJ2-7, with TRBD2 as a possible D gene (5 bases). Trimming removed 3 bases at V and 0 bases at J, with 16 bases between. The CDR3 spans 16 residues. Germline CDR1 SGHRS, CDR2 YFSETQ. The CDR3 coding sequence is TGCGCCAGCAGCTCCCCGAGAAGCGGCGGCTCCTACGAGCAGTACTTC. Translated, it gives CASSSPRSGGSYEQYF.

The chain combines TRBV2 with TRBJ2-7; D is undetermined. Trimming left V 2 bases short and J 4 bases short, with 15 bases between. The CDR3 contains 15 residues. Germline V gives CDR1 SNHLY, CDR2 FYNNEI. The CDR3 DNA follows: TGTGCCAGCAGTGAAAGGGTAGGAGTATTGTACGAGCAGTACTTC. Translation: CASSERVGVLYEQYF.

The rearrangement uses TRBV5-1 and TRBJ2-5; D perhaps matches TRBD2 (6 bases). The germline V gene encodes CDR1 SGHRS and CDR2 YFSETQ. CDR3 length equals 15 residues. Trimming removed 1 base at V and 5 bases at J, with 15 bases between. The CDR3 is CASSLLGEVRETQYF. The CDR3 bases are TGCGCCAGCAGCTTGTTGGGGGAGGTGAGGGAGACCCAGTACTTC.

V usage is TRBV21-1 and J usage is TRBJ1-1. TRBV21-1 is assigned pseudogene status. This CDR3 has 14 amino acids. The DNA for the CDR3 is TGTGCCAGCAGCGGAAGGACGGAGAACACTGAAGCTTTCTTT. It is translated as CASSGRTENTEAFF.

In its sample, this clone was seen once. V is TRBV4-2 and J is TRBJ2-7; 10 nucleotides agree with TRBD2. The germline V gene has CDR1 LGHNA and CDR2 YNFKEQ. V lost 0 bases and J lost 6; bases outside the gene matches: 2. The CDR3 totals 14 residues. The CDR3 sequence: CASSQDRTSGEQYF. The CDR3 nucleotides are TGTGCCAGCAGCCAAGATCGGACTAGCGGCGAGCAGTACTTC.

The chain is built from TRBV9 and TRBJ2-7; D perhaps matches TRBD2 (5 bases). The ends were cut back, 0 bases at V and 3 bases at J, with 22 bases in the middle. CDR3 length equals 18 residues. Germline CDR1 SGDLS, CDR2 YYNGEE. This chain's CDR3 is CASSVAPTRGTALYEQYF. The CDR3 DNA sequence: TGTGCCAGCAGCGTAGCCCCCACCCGGGGAACCGCCCTCTACGAGCAGTACTTC.

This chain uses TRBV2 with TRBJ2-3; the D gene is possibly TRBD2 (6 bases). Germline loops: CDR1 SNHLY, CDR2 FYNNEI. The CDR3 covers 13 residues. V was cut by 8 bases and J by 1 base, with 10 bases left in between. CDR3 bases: TGTGCCAGCTTGCTAGCGCGCACAGATACGCAGTATTTT. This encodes CASLLARTDTQYF.

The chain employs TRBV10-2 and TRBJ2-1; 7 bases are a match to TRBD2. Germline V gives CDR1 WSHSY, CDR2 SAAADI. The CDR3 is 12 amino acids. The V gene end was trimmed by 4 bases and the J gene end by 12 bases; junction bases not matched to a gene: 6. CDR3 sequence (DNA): TGCGCCAGCAGTGCCGGTGGGGGGGGGCAGTTCTTC. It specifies CASSAGGGGQFF.

CDR3 amino acids: CATSREMTSTRTDTQYF. In nucleotides, the CDR3 is TGTGCCACCAGCAGAGAAATGACCTCCACCCGCACAGATACGCAGTATTTT. The chain joins TRBV15 to TRBJ2-3; D not resolved. The V gene lost 0 bases and the J gene lost 1 base, with 14 bases spanning the gap. The CDR3 runs 17 residues. Germline lookup yields CDR1 LNHNV and CDR2 YYDKDF (reference sequence).